This T cell receptor (delta chain) was identified during a study of gamma-delta T cells after stem cell transplantation. The CDR3 contains 19 residues. TCRdb reanalysed the RT-PCR reads with CATT. The sample includes some 2,500 delta-chain clones, approximately 20% seen only once; the top ten take almost 8%. As concerns this clone: A far larger clone lies a single base away; this is likely a read error.

The J gene corresponds to TRDJ2; a V gene call is absent; the table's D call, TRDD3, was not checked against the DNA. Input material: gamma-delta T cells. The clonotype originates from a human donor. It is not recorded whose cells these are; they may come from a transplant donor. The CDR3 sequence is CACEPISYSGGYLPAQLFF. CDR3 in DNA: TGTGCCTGTGAGCCTATCTCATACTCTGGGGGATACCTTCCAGCACAACTCTTCTTT.